Listed below are T cell receptor beta chains from one sample, sequenced in a study of cytomegalovirus exposure and HLA in healthy donors. Assay used: immunoSEQ multiplex PCR; TCRdb lists only in-frame clones, some missing. The sample yields 150,000 to 200,000 clones, 70% to 85% seen once. The specimen sequenced was PBMCs. All receptors come from a woman in her thirties in good health and CMV-seropositive. Each CDR3 is given with its conserved first and last residue. A D gene is named only where the DNA matches it firmly. Size is omitted from some rows. Given values are once, few, many or a class for expanded clones.

TRBJ2-5,NA,TRBV10-3,TRBD2,TGTGCCATCAGTGACCCCCCGGGGACTAGCGGGACTAGAAAGACCCAGTACTTC,CAISDPPGTSGTRKTQYF
TRBJ2-2,once,TRBV28,TRBD2,TGTGCCAGCAGTTTCTCGGGTAGCGGGAGAGTATCGAACACCGGGGAGCTGTTTTTT,CASSFSGSGRVSNTGELFF
TRBJ2-4,NA,TRBV2,NA,TGTGCCAGCAGCGGACTCTCGGACAGGTACTTC,CASSGLSDRYF
TRBJ2-1,NA,TRBV18,TRBD2,TGTGCCTCCTGCCCTACAAGCGGGAGCTCCAATGAGCAGTTCTTC,CASCPTSGSSNEQFF
TRBJ1-2,once,TRBV6-5,TRBD1,TGTGCCAGCAGCCCCGACAGGGGGAACTATGGCTACACCTTC,CASSPDRGNYGYTF
TRBJ2-7,NA,TRBV29-1,NA,TGCAGCGTTGTGACAGTCTCCTACGAGCAGTACTTC,CSVVTVSYEQYF
TRBJ2-3,NA,TRBV5-1,NA,TGCGCCAGCAGCTTGGTATCGGGAGTGGGCGATACGCAGTATTTT,CASSLVSGVGDTQYF
TRBJ2-1,NA,TRBV1,NA,TGCACCAGCAGCCAGAGATGGCGGGAGGGGAAATACAATGAGCAGTTCTTC,CTSSQRWREGKYNEQFF
TRBJ1-1,NA,TRBV20-1,TRBD1,TGCAGCGGACAGGGGGTCACTGAAGCTTTCTTT,CSGQGVTEAFF
TRBJ1-1,NA,TRBV19,NA,TGTGCCAGTAGTATAAAGGCGGAGGGGAACACTGAAGCTTTCTTT,CASSIKAEGNTEAFF
TRBJ2-7,NA,TRBV2,TRBD1,TGTGCCAGCAACTCCGGGACAGCCCCCTACGAGCAGTACTTC,CASNSGTAPYEQYF
TRBJ2-7,NA,TRBV30,NA,TGTGCCGGGAACAGGGACTCCTACGAGCAGTACTTC,CAGNRDSYEQYF
TRBJ2-4,NA,TRBV27,TRBD2,TGTGCCAGCAGTGATCCCCTCCGGGAGGGGCAAAACATTCAGTACTTC,CASSDPLREGQNIQYF
TRBJ2-1,NA,TRBV6-5,NA,TGTGCCAGCAGTCCCGGGGAGAATGAGCAGTTCTTC,CASSPGENEQFF
TRBJ1-2,NA,TRBV27,NA,TGTGCCAGCCGACCTGACAGGCGAGCTAACTATGGCTACACCTTC,CASRPDRRANYGYTF
TRBJ1-2,NA,TRBV6-5,TRBD1,TGTGCCAGCAGTCTCCAGGGGGAAGGAGGCTACACCTTC,CASSLQGEGGYTF
TRBJ2-5,NA,TRBV12-5,TRBD1,TGTGCTAGTGGTTTGGTACTCGGGCGGACAGGGATGGGGGAGACCCAGTACTTC,CASGLVLGRTGMGETQYF
TRBJ1-1,NA,TRBV19,TRBD1,TGTGCCAGTAGTGGAACCGGGACAGGGTGGGTTGGGGCTTTCTTT,CASSGTGTGWVGAFF
TRBJ1-1,NA,TRBV27,NA,TGTGCCAGCAGTTCCACCCGGGGTAAGAACACTGAAGCTTTCTTT,CASSSTRGKNTEAFF
TRBJ1-3,once,TRBV6-1,TRBD1,TGTGCCAGCAGTGAAGCACGGACAGGGGAGGGAAACACCATATATTTT,CASSEARTGEGNTIYF
TRBJ2-6,NA,TRBV7-2,NA,TGTGCCAGCAGCTTAAGGGGCGCCCTTCAGGCTGGGGCCAACGTCCTGACTTTC,CASSLRGALQAGANVLTF
TRBJ2-5,NA,TRBV2,TRBD2,TGTGCCAGCCTCGGGACTAGGTCGATTATTGGTGAGACCCAGTACTTC,CASLGTRSIIGETQYF
TRBJ2-5,NA,TRBV10-3,TRBD1,TGTGCCATCAGGCAGACAGGGGGGGGAATAGAGACCCAGTACTTC,CAIRQTGGGIETQYF
TRBJ1-2,NA,TRBV19,NA,TGTGCCAGTAGTATCGGTGGGGCTCTGAATGGCTACACCTTC,CASSIGGALNGYTF
TRBJ1-1,NA,TRBV13,NA,TGTGCCAGCAGTCAACCAGGGACACTTAACACTGAAGCTTTCTTT,CASSQPGTLNTEAFF
TRBJ2-1,NA,TRBV4-1,TRBD1,TGCGCCAGCAGCCGGGAAGGACAGGGGATAACCGAGCAGTTCTTC,CASSREGQGITEQFF
TRBJ2-5,NA,TRBV15,NA,TGTGCCACCAGCAGAGATCAAGCGGTGGAAGGGAAGACCCAGTACTTC,CATSRDQAVEGKTQYF